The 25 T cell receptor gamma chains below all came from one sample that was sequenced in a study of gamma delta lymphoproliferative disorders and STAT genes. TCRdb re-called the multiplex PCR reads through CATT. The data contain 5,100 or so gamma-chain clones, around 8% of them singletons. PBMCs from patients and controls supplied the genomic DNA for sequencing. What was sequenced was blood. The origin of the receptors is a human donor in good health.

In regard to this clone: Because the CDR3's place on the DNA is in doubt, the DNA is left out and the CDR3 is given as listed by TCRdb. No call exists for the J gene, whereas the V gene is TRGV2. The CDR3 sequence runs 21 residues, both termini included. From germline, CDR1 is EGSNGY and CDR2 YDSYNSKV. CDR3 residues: CATWDGPVVIIRNSLAVEQHF.

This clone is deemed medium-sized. The CDR3 DNA is TGTGCCACCTGGGACAGGCCCCACCAAAATTATTATAAGAAACTCTTT. Translation gives CATWDRPHQNYYKKLF. The rearrangement links TRGV3 to TRGJ1 or TRGJ2. The J gene, missing from TCRdb, was assigned here through DNA to germline matching. The CDR3 sequence is 16 residues long. The germline V gene encodes CDR1 VTNTFY and CDR2 YDVSTARD (reference sequence). Trimming took 0 bases from V and 1 from J; bases not matched to a gene: 9.

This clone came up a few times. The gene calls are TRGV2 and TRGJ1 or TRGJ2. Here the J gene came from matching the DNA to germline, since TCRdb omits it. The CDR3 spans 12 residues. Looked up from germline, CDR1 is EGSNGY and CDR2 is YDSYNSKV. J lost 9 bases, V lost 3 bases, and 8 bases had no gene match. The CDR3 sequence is CATWDWGSKKLF. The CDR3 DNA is TGTGCCACCTGGGACTGGGGCTCTAAGAAACTCTTT.

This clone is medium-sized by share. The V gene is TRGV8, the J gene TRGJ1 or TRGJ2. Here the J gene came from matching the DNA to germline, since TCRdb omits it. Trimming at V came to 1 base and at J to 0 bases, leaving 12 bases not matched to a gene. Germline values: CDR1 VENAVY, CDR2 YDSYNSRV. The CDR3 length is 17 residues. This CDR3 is CATWDSKFPMNYYKKLF. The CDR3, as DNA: TGTGCCACCTGGGATAGTAAATTCCCAATGAATTATTATAAGAAACTCTTT.

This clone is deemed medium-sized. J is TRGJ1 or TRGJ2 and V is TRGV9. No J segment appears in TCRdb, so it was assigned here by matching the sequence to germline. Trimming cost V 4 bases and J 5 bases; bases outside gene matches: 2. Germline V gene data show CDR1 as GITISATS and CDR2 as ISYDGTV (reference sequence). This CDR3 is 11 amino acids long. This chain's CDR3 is CALWDHYKKLF. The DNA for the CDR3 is TGTGCCTTGTGGGATCATTATAAGAAACTCTTT.

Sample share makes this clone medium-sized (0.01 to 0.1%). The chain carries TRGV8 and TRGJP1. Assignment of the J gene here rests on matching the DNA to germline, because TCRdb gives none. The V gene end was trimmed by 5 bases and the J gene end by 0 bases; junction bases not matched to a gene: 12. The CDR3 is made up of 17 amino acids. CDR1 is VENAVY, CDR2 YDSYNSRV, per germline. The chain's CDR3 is CATWVSKLYTTGWFKIF. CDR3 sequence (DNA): TGTGCCACCTGGGTGTCGAAACTATATACCACTGGTTGGTTCAAGATATTT.

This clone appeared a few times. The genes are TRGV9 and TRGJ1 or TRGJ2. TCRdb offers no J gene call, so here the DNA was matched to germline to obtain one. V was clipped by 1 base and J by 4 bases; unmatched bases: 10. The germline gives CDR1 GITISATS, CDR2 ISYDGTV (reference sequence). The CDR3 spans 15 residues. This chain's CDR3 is CALWEVPPSYYKKLF. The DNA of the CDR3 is TGTGCCTTGTGGGAGGTCCCCCCTTCCTATTATAAGAAACTCTTT.

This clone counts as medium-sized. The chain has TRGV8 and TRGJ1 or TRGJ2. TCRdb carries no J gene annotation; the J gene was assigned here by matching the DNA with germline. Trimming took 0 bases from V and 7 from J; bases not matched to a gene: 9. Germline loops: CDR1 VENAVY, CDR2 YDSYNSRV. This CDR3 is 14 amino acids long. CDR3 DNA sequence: TGTGCCACCTGGGATAGGCTCCCCGGGTATAAGAAACTCTTT. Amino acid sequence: CATWDRLPGYKKLF.

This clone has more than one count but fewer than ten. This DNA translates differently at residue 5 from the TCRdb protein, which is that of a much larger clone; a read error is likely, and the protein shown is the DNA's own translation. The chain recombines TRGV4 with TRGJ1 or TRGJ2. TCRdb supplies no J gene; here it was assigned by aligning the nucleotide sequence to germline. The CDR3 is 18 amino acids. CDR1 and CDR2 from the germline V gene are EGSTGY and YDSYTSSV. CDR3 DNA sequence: TGTGCCACCTGGGGTGGGCTTGAATGGGTAGAGAGTTATTATAAGAAACTCTTT. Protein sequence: CATWGGLEWVESYYKKLF.

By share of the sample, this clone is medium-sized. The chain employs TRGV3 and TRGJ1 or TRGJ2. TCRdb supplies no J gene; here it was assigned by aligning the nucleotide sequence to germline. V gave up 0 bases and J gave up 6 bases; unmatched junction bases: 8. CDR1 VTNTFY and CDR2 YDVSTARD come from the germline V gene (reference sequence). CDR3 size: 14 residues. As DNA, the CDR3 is TGTGCCACCTGGGACAGGGGGGTGGGTTATAAGAAACTCTTT. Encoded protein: CATWDRGVGYKKLF.

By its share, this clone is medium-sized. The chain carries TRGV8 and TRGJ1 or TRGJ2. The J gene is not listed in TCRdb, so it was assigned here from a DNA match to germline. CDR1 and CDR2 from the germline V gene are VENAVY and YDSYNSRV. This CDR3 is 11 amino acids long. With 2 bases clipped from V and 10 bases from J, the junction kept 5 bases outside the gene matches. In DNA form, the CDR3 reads TGTGCCACCTGGGATATATCGAAGAAACTCTTT. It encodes CATWDISKKLF.

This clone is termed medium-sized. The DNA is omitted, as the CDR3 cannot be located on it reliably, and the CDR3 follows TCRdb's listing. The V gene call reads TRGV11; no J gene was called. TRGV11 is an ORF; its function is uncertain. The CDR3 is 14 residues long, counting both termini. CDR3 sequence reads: CTTVPAGLELEKLF.

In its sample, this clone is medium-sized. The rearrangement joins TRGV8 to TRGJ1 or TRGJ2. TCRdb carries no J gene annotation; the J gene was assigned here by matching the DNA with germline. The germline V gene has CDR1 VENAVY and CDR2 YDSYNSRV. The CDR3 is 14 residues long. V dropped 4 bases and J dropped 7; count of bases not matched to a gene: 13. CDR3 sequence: CATWERAVYYKKLF. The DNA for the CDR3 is TGTGCCACCTGGGAGAGGGCTGTTTACTATAAGAAACTCTTT.

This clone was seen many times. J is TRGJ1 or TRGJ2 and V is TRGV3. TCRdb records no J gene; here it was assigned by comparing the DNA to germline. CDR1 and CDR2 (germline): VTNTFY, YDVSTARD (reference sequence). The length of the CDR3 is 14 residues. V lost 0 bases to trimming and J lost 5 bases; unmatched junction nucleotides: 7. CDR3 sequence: CATWDRRVDYKKLF. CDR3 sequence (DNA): TGTGCCACCTGGGACAGGCGAGTCGATTATAAGAAACTCTTT.

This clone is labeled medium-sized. The CDR3 region is CATWDGRIAQSSDWIKTF. For the CDR3, the DNA is TGTGCCACCTGGGACGGGCGAATAGCTCAGAGTAGTGATTGGATCAAGACGTTT. The chain uses TRGV2 and TRGJP2. TCRdb does not report a J gene; here it was assigned by matching the DNA to germline references. CDR1 is EGSNGY and CDR2 is YDSYNSKV in the germline V gene. The CDR3 loop spans 18 amino acids. Unmatched junction bases numbered 12, after V lost 0 bases and J lost 2 bases.

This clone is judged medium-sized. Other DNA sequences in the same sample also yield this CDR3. In DNA form, the CDR3 reads TGTGCCACCTGGGACGGGCTATTATATAAGAAACTCTTT. It is translated as CATWDGLLYKKLF. This sequence joins TRGV2 and TRGJ1 or TRGJ2. Matching the DNA to germline supplied the J gene, which TCRdb does not give. The CDR3 consists of 13 residues. Trimming cost V 0 bases and J 7 bases; bases outside gene matches: 6. CDR1 and CDR2 from the germline V gene are EGSNGY and YDSYNSKV.

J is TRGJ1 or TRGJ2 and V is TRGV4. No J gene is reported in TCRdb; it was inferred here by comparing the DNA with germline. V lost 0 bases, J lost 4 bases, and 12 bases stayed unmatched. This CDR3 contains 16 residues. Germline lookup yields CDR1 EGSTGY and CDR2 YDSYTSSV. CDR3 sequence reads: CATWDGPRSPYYKKLF. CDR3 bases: TGTGCCACCTGGGATGGGCCCCGATCTCCGTATTATAAGAAACTCTTT.

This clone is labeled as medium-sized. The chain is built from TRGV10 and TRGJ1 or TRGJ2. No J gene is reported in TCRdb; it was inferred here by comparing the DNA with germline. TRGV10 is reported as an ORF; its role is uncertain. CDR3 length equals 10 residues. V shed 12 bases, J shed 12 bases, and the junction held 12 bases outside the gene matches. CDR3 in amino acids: CAAPPAGKLF. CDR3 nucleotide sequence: TGTGCTGCCCCCCCTGCAGGGAAACTCTTT.

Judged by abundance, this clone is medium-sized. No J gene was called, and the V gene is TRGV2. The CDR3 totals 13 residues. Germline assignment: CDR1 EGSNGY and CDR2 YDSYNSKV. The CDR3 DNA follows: TGTGCCACCTGGGACGGGCTCCTATTTTGGGGACTCTTT. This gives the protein CATWDGLLFWGLF.

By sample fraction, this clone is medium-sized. CDR3 amino acids: CATWVPKYKKLF. The CDR3 coding sequence is TGTGCCACCTGGGTCCCCAAGTATAAGAAACTCTTT. V is TRGV4 and J is TRGJ1 or TRGJ2. The J gene, missing from TCRdb, was assigned here through DNA to germline matching. The CDR3 extends over 12 amino acids. Germline CDR1 reads EGSTGY; CDR2 reads YDSYTSSV. Trimming took 5 bases from V and 7 from J; bases not matched to a gene: 8.

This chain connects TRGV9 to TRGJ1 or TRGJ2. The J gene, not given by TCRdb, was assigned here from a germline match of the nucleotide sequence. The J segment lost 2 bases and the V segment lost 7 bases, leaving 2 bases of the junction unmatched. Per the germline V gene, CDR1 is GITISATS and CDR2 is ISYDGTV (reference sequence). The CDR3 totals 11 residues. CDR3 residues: CALCHYYKKLF. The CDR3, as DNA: TGTGCCTTGTGTCATTATTATAAGAAACTCTTT.

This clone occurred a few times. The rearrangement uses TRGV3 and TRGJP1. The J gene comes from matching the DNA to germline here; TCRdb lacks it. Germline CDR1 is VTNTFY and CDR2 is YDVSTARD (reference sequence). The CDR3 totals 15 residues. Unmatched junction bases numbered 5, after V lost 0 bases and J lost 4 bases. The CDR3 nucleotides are TGTGCCACCTGGGACAGGCTGGTCACTGGTTGGTTCAAGATATTT. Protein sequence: CATWDRLVTGWFKIF.

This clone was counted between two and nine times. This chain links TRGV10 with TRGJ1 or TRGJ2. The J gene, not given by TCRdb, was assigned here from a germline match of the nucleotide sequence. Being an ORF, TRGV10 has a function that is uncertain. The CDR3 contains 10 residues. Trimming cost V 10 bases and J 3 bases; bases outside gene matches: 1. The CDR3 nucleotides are TGTGCTGCGTCTTATTATAAGAAACTCTTT. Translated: CAASYYKKLF.

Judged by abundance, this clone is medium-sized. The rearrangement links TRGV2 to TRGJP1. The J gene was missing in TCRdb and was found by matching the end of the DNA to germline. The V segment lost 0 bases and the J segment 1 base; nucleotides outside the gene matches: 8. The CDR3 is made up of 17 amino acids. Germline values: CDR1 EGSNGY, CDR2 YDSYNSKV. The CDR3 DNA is TGTGCCACCTGGGACGGGCGGAATGTTACCACTGGTTGGTTCAAGATATTT. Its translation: CATWDGRNVTTGWFKIF.

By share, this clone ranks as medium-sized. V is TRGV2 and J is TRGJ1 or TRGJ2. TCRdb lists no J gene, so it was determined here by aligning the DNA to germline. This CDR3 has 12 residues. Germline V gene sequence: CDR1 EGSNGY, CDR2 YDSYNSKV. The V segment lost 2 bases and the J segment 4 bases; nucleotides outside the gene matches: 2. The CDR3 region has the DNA TGTGCCACCTGGGACGCATATTATAAGAAACTCTTT. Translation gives CATWDAYYKKLF.